This section outlines one TCR beta chain sequence together with its context. The antigen remains unidentified. The entry originates in a study of shared clonotypes between healthy human individuals. In the original workflow: ImmunoSEQ output held junction-only sequences without quality scores, so filtering differed. Clones were sequenced by immunoSEQ multiplex PCR, and TCRdb holds only the in-frame ones, with some missing. The V and J calls and clone size were taken over from that table, and D and trimming were inferred from the DNA. This table has 110,000 or so clones, 68% appearing once. CD8 memory was a combination of CD45RO+ cells and CCR7-negative CD45RA+ TemRA cells. This CDR3 is built from 16 residues. The germline V gene encodes CDR1 MNHEY and CDR2 SMNVEV (reference sequence). V shed 2 bases and J shed 3 bases, with 17 bases lying between them. Study results and limitations: Sorted-subset sequencing, rarefaction showed, was incomplete despite large depth. Relative to clonotypes present in all four donors, those not shared had lower generation probabilities.

The sample consisted of memory CD8+ T cells sorted from blood. Subset meaning: CD45RO+ cells pooled with CCR7-negative TemRA cells. The TCR originated in a woman aged 25 to 39 in good health. V gene TRBV27 combines with J gene TRBJ2-7; D unclear. CDR3 coding DNA: TGTGCCAGCAGTTTAAAACCCCGACCCGAAAACTACGAGCAGTACTTC. Translated, it gives CASSLKPRPENYEQYF.